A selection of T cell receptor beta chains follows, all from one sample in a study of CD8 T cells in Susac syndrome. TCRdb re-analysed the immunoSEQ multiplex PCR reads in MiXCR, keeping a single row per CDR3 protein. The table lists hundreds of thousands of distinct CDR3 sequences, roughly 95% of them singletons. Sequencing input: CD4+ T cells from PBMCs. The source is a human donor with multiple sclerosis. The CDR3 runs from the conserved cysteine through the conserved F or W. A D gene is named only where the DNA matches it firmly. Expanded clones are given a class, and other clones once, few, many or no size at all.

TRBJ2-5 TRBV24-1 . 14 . CATSERLGVETQYF TGTGCCACCAGTGAACGTCTAGGGGTAGAGACCCAGTACTTC
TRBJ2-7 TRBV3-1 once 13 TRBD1 CASSPRTGAEQYF TGTGCCAGCAGCCCACGGACAGGGGCCGAGCAGTACTTC
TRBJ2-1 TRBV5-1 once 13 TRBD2 CASSLELAGAQFF TGCGCCAGCAGCTTGGAACTAGCGGGAGCTCAGTTCTTC
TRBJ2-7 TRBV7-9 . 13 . CASSYASGYEQYF TGTGCCAGCAGCTACGCCTCCGGGTACGAGCAGTACTTC
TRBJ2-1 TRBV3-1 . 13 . CASSHLQGNEQFF TGTGCCAGCAGCCACTTACAGGGAAATGAGCAGTTCTTC
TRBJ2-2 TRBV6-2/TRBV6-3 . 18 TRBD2 CASSPWGSGGRDTGELFF TGTGCCAGCAGTCCCTGGGGTAGCGGGGGCCGGGACACCGGGGAGCTGTTTTTT
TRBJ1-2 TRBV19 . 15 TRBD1 CASSTAPGTGHGYTF TGTGCCAGTAGTACCGCGCCCGGGACAGGTCACGGCTACACCTTC
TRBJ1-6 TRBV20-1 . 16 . CSAVRGGSSYNSPLHF TGCAGTGCTGTCAGGGGTGGCAGCTCCTATAATTCACCCCTCCACTTT
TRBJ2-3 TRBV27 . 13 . CASSSRGTDTQYF TGTGCCAGCAGTTCCCGTGGCACAGATACGCAGTATTTT
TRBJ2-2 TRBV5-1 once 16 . CASSMLSGQNTGELFF TGCGCCAGCAGCATGCTATCAGGGCAGAACACCGGGGAGCTGTTTTTT
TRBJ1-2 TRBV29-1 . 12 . CSVGTAREGYTF TGCAGCGTTGGCACAGCCCGTGAGGGCTACACCTTC
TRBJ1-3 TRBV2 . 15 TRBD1 CASSGRQGGGNTIYF TGTGCCAGCAGTGGGCGACAGGGCGGGGGAAACACCATATATTTT
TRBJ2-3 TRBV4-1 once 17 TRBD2 CASSQGLYGGGTDTQYF TGCGCCAGCAGCCAAGGACTCTACGGGGGGGGGACAGATACGCAGTATTTT
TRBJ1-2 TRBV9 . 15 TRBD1 CASSPGGQGEGGYTF TGTGCCAGCAGCCCGGGGGGACAGGGGGAAGGTGGCTACACCTTC
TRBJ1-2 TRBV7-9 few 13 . CASSSPGSGGYTF TGTGCCAGCAGCTCCCCAGGCTCGGGTGGCTACACCTTC
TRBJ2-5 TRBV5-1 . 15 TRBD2 CASSSGRASRETQYF TGCGCCAGCAGCTCCGGGAGGGCGAGCAGGGAGACCCAGTACTTC
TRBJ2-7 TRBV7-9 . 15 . CASSSPRRGFYEQYF TGTGCCAGCAGCTCACCGAGGCGGGGCTTCTACGAGCAGTACTTC
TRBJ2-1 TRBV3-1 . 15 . CASSQDPLAWDEQFF TGTGCCAGCAGCCAAGATCCACTGGCCTGGGATGAGCAGTTCTTC
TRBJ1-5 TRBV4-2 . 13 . CASSPQLGVPQHF TGTGCCAGCAGTCCCCAATTAGGGGTTCCCCAGCATTTT
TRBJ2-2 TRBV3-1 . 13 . CASSQASTGELFF TGTGCCAGCAGCCAGGCATCGACCGGGGAGCTGTTTTTT
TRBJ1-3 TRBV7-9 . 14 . CASSLFGTGNTIYF TGTGCCAGCAGCTTATTTGGGACTGGAAACACCATATATTTT
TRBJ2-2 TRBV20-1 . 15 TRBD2 CSASRREGGTGELFF TGCAGTGCTAGCCGGCGGGAGGGCGGCACCGGGGAGCTGTTTTTT
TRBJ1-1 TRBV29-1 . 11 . CSVGRNTEAFF TGCAGCGTTGGCAGGAACACTGAAGCTTTCTTT
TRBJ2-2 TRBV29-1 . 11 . CSVGGGGELFF TGCAGCGTTGGGGGTGGCGGGGAGCTGTTTTTT
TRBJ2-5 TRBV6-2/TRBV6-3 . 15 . CASSPPGGIQETQYF TGTGCCAGCAGTCCCCCAGGTGGCATCCAAGAGACCCAGTACTTC
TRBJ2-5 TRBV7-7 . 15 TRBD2 CASSLAGPTQETQYF TGTGCTAGCAGCTTAGCGGGACCTACCCAAGAGACCCAGTACTTC
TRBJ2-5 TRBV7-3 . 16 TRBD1 CASSLGQGRDQETQYF TGTGCCAGCAGCCTAGGACAGGGAAGGGACCAAGAGACCCAGTACTTC
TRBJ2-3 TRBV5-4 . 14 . CASSLTQRTDTQYF TGTGCCAGCAGCTTGACCCAGAGGACAGATACGCAGTATTTT
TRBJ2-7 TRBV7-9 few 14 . CASSLGGPSYEQYF TGTGCCAGCAGCTTAGGTGGGCCCTCCTACGAGCAGTACTTC
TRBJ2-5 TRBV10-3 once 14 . CAISAPGRQETQYF TGTGCCATCAGTGCGCCGGGGAGACAAGAGACCCAGTACTTC
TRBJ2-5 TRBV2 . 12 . CASSEVRETQYF TGTGCCAGCAGTGAAGTGAGAGAGACCCAGTACTTC
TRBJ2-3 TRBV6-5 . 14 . CASRPRDRTDTQYF TGTGCCAGCAGACCCCGGGACCGCACAGATACGCAGTATTTT
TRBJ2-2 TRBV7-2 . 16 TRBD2 CASSWGLAGATGELFF TGTGCCAGCAGCTGGGGACTAGCGGGAGCAACCGGGGAGCTGTTTTTT
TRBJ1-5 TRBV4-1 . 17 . CASSRVKGRRSNQPQHF TGCGCCAGCAGCCGAGTCAAAGGACGGCGGAGCAATCAGCCCCAGCATTTT
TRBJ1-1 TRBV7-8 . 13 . CASSWRENTEAFF TGTGCCAGCAGCTGGCGGGAGAACACTGAAGCTTTCTTT
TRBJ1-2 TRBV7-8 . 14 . CASSLGPQDYGYTF TGTGCCAGCAGCTTAGGGCCTCAGGACTATGGCTACACCTTC
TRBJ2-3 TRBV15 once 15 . CATSRDRGPGDTQYF TGTGCCACCAGCAGAGATCGGGGGCCTGGAGATACGCAGTATTTT
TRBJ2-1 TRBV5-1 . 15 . CASSLGQGTGDEQFF TGCGCCAGCAGCTTGGGGCAGGGGACTGGAGATGAGCAGTTCTTC
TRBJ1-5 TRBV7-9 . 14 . CASSSSMRNQPQHF TGTGCCAGCAGCTCCTCAATGCGCAATCAGCCCCAGCATTTT
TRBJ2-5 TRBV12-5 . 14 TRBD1 CASGSGTGAETQYF TGTGCTAGTGGCTCCGGGACAGGGGCAGAGACCCAGTACTTC
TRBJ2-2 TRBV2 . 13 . CASTQGFTGELFF TGTGCCAGCACGCAGGGATTCACCGGGGAGCTGTTTTTT